The T cell receptor (beta chain) described here comes from a study of blood T cell repertoires in COVID-19. V was clipped by 7 bases and J by 1 base, with 13 bases between them. CDR1 MDHEN and CDR2 SYDVKM come from the germline V gene. The CDR3 totals 14 residues. The study recruited people aged roughly 18 to 100 years across some 23 US areas. Cohort 3 recovery required two negative PCRs, clearance, or symptom resolution. In this sample, this clone turned up once. Only in-frame clones appear in the TCRdb table, and some are missing; sequencing was by immunoSEQ multiplex PCR. The data contain under 200,000 clones, under 85% of them singletons.

The chain has TRBV28 and TRBJ1-1; unclear D gene. The sequenced material came from PBMCs or T cells enriched from blood (not recorded which). This receptor was obtained from a man aged 45-65 years who had recovered from COVID-19. Written as DNA, the CDR3 is TGTGCCAGCACCACTCGGCCGGGGAACACTGAAGCTTTCTTT. This sequence encodes CASTTRPGNTEAFF. Full variable domain (remainder filled in from reference TRBV28 and TRBJ1-1): DVKVTQSSRYLVKRTGEKVFLECVQDMDHENMFWYRQDPGLGLRLIYFSYDVKMKEKGDIPEGYSVSREKKERFSLILESASTNQTSMYLCASTTRPGNTEAFFGQGTRLTVV.